This TCR beta chain was recorded in a study of blood T cell repertoires in COVID-19. The overall study: There were acute and convalescent COVID-19 samples, and they came from the United States, Italy and Spain. T cells, B-cell-depleted T cells, or PBMCs supplied cDNA or gDNA.

As processed by the authors: Reference gene primer amplification in the assay estimated nucleated cell counts. Sequencing used immunoSEQ multiplex PCR; TCRdb keeps in-frame clones, though not all of them. V and J calls and clone size are those listed in that table; D and trimming were worked out from the DNA. This sample has fewer than 250,000 clones, with 75% to 85% found just once. This clone was seen a few times. The germline gives CDR1 PRHDT, CDR2 FYEKMQ (reference sequence). V dropped 5 bases and J dropped 2 bases, with 19 bases sitting between them. The CDR3 length is 16 residues. Input material: peripheral blood. The sequence derives from a human donor in a cohort sampled during active COVID-19. The gene calls are TRBV13 and TRBJ2-7; possibly TRBD1 for D (7 bases). CDR3: CASSVVGGGATYEQYF. CDR3 DNA: TGTGCCAGCAGCGTCGTAGGGGGCGGGGCCACCTACGAGCAGTACTTC. The whole variable domain, remainder taken from reference TRBV13 and TRBJ2-7, is AAGVIQSPRHLIKEKRETATLKCYPIPRHDTVYWYQQGPGQDPQFLISFYEKMQSDKGSIPDRFSAQQFSDYHSELNMSSLELGDSALYFCASSVVGGGATYEQYFGPGTRLTVT.